This TCR beta chain was profiled in a study of siplizumab effects on memory and regulatory T cells. Study information: The mixed lymphocyte reactions, run in pairs, contained siplizumab at around 0.93 ug/mL or no drug. Findings and caveats of the study: Unstimulated subsets were the mapping target of only a minor fraction of alloreactive clones. No assignable naive or memory phenotype existed for roughly 80-97% of proliferating CD4+ or CD8+ clones. Naive T cells appeared more varied than memory cells and looked like key alloresponse contributors.

The mixed lymphocyte reaction cells were grown together in coculture at 37°C for less than seven days. This clone was detected only a few times. The antigen is undetermined. Here immunoSEQ multiplex PCR was the method, and the copy in TCRdb shows in-frame clones only, minus some. This table holds some 7,800 clones, about two fifths found once. The source material was CFSE-low (dividing) CD8+ T cells sorted from an allogeneic mixed lymphocyte reaction. The TCR sequence derives from a human donor in good health; the cells came from an allogeneic mixed lymphocyte reaction.

In nucleotides, the CDR3 is TGTGCCAGCAGTTACTCACGGCGGGATCAGCCCCAGCATTTT. Protein product: CASSYSRRDQPQHF. J is TRBJ1-5 and V is TRBV6-5; D gene ambiguous. The germline V and J ends were trimmed by 0 bases and 5 bases, with 8 bases remaining between them. This CDR3 has 14 residues. Germline V CDR1 and CDR2: MNHEY, SVGAGI.